This T cell receptor (beta chain) is from a study of shared clonotypes between healthy human individuals. General study points: The represented genetic and exposure-history diversity was limited by the small number of donors.

This CDR3 region has 14 residues. The germline gives CDR1 SGHDN, CDR2 FVKESK. The V gene lost 2 bases and the J gene lost 1 base, with 9 bases spanning the gap. Comment on this clone: Its cognate antigen is unknown.

Assay execution proceeded at the deep level. The repertoire was sequenced with immunoSEQ multiplex PCR; TCRdb's copy has only in-frame clones and lacks some. The sample holds under 2.5 million clones, 85% to 95% seen once. The rearrangement links TRBV14 to TRBJ2-7; D gene ambiguous. Sequencing was performed on naive CD4+ T cells from PBMCs. Regarding subset: CD45RA+ positively selected. The sequence derives from a man between 18 and 35 years old in good health. Some clones in this sample may be carry-over from other donors' samples. This CDR3 is CASSQRQMSYEQYF. CDR3 sequence (DNA): TGTGCCAGCAGCCAAAGACAAATGTCCTACGAGCAGTACTTC.